This T cell receptor (beta chain) is drawn from a study of shared clonotypes between healthy human individuals. Of note for this clone: The antigen remains unidentified.

The CDR3 loop spans 15 amino acids. Findings of the study overall: The diversity represented, both genetic and in exposure history, was limited by few donors.

Naivety among CD8 cells was defined by CD45RO negativity and positive CCR7 selection, thereby excluding terminally differentiated effector memory CD45RA+ cells. Sequencing was performed with immunoSEQ multiplex PCR; in TCRdb, only in-frame clones are kept and a portion is missing. This sample has 550,000 to 600,000 clones, with nearly 98% found just once. The chain recombines TRBV21-1 with TRBJ2-1; the table's D call TRBD1 went unverified against the DNA. TRBV21-1 is given as a pseudogene. The sequencing input was naive CD8+ T cells sorted from blood. This receptor was identified in a young man in good health. DNA for the CDR3: TGTGCCAGCAGCAAAGGGGCAGAAAGAGACAATGAGCAGTTCTTC. Translating it yields CASSKGAERDNEQFF.